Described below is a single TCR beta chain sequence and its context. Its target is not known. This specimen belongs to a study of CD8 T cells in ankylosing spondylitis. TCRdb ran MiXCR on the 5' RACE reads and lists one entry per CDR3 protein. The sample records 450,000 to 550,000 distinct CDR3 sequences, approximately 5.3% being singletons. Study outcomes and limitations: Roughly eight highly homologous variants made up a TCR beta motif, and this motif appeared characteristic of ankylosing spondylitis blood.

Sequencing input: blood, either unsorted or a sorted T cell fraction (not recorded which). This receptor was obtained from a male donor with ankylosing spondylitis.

CDR3 coding DNA: TGTGCCAGCAGACCATTAGCGGGGGGGTCTTACAATGAGCAGTTCTTC. Its translation: CASRPLAGGSYNEQFF. The V and J genes are TRBV25-1 and TRBJ2-1; 11 bases match TRBD2. The CDR3 runs to 16 residues. The germline V gene has CDR1 MGHDK and CDR2 SYGVNS. Unmatched junction bases numbered 8, after V lost 6 bases and J lost 4 bases. Full variable domain (outside the CDR3, taken from reference TRBV25-1 and TRBJ2-1): EADIYQTPRYLVIGTGKKITLECSQTMGHDKMYWYQQDPGMELHLIHYSYGVNSTEKGDLSSESTVSRIRTEHFPLTLESARPSHTSQYLCASRPLAGGSYNEQFFGPGTRLTVL.